These 21 T cell receptor beta chains came from one sample sequenced in a study of T-cell reconstitution after alpha-beta-depleted transplantation in children. The TCRbeta library incorporated unique molecular identifiers. TCRdb ran MiXCR on the PCR reads and lists one entry per CDR3 protein. The sample records around 670,000 distinct CDR3 sequences, around 12% being singletons. This specimen was PBMCs, taken before TCRalphabeta/CD19-depleted stem cell transplant. These receptors were collected from a girl aged 2 to 10 with congenital amegakaryocytic thrombocytopenia, due to receive a stem cell transplant.

Only a few counts were recorded for this clonotype. Here the CDR3 DNA reads TGCAGTGTTTCGACTAGTTCCCTCTACGAGCAGTACTTC. It encodes CSVSTSSLYEQYF. The chain couples TRBV20-1 to TRBJ2-7; maybe TRBD2 (6 bases). The CDR3 is made up of 13 amino acids. Germline V gene data show CDR1 as DFQATT and CDR2 as SNEGSKA (reference sequence). With 7 bases removed from V and 3 bases from J, the gap between germline ends came to 16 bases.

This clonotype was counted a few times. The chain carries TRBV6-5 and TRBJ2-3; TRBD2 is a possible D gene (6 bases). Germline CDR1 MNHEY, CDR2 SVGAGI. V was shortened by 1 base and J by 2 bases, with 13 bases between the two germline ends. The CDR3 is 16 residues long. In DNA form, the CDR3 reads TGTGCCAGCAGTTACTGGAGGGAGTTGGCCACAGATACGCAGTATTTT. Its translation: CASSYWRELATDTQYF.

This clonotype was detected ten times or more. This sequence joins TRBV20-1 and TRBJ2-3; D possibly uses TRBD1 or TRBD2 (5 bases each). The CDR3 is made up of 13 amino acids. CDR1 and CDR2 from the germline V gene are DFQATT and SNEGSKA (reference sequence). The germline V and J ends were trimmed by 3 bases and 2 bases, with 9 bases remaining between them. CDR3 sequence: CSASPGTTDTQYF. Here the CDR3 DNA reads TGCAGTGCTAGCCCCGGGACCACAGATACGCAGTATTTT.

The chain is built from TRBV28 and TRBJ2-5; 11 bases fit TRBD1. The V gene end was trimmed by 3 bases and the J gene end by 3 bases; junction bases not matched to a gene: 6. CDR3 length: 16 amino acids. The germline V gene has CDR1 MDHEN and CDR2 SYDVKM. The CDR3 DNA is TGTGCCAGCAGTTTGACCCTGGGACAGGGGGAAGAGACCCAGTACTTC. As protein: CASSLTLGQGEETQYF.

The genes are TRBV12-3 or TRBV12-4 and TRBJ1-6, with D perhaps TRBD1 (6 bases). V dropped 6 bases and J dropped 7 bases, with 25 bases sitting between them. CDR3 length: 18 residues. CDR3 nucleotide sequence: TGTGCCAGCAGATCATTCGGCCGGACTGACAGGTCGAATTCACCCCTCCACTTT. Amino acid sequence: CASRSFGRTDRSNSPLHF.

In this sample, this clonotype turned up many times. CDR3 loop: CAIGRDTNEKLFF. For the CDR3, the DNA is TGTGCCATCGGGCGGGACACCAATGAAAAACTGTTTTTT. The chain carries TRBV10-3 and TRBJ1-4, with D perhaps TRBD1 (6 bases). Trimming removed 8 bases at V and 5 bases at J, with 12 bases between. This CDR3 comprises 13 residues. Germline-derived CDR1 and CDR2 are ENHRY and SYGVKD.

On this clonotype itself: Just one base apart from a much larger clone, this may be a read error. The V and J genes are TRBV20-1 and TRBJ2-4; D is uncertain. CDR1 DFQATT and CDR2 SNEGSKA come from the germline V gene (reference sequence). The CDR3 runs 12 residues. The V end lost 1 base, the J end lost 8 bases, and 9 bases lay between the germline ends. Here the CDR3 reads CSARVEDDIQYF. The DNA for the CDR3 is TGCAGTGCTAGAGTAGAAGATGACATTCAGTACTTC.

A few counts support this clonotype. The rearrangement uses TRBV5-1 and TRBJ2-5, with 7 bases matching TRBD1. There are 15 residues in the CDR3. The germline V gene encodes CDR1 SGHRS and CDR2 YFSETQ. J was trimmed by 3 bases and V by 4 bases; bases with no gene match: 9. CDR3: CASSPRDSGEETQYF. CDR3 nucleotides: TGCGCCAGCAGCCCCCGGGACAGCGGAGAAGAGACCCAGTACTTC.

This clonotype was observed a few times. The chain links TRBV20-1 to TRBJ2-7; TRBD1 matches 7 bases. Losses at the gene ends were 3 bases for V and 1 base for J; bases not matched to a gene: 9. CDR1 is DFQATT, CDR2 SNEGSKA, per germline (reference sequence). The CDR3 is 15 residues long. The CDR3: CSASYDRVGSYEQYF. DNA for the CDR3: TGCAGTGCTAGCTACGACAGGGTTGGTTCCTACGAGCAGTACTTC.

At least ten counts were recorded for this clonotype. The chain carries TRBV10-3 and TRBJ1-3, with 10 bases matching TRBD1. The germline CDR1 and CDR2 sequences are ENHRY and SYGVKD. CDR3 length: 16 amino acids. The trim removed 4 bases at V and 2 bases at J, leaving 5 bases unmatched. CDR3 protein: CAISVAGTGAGNTIYF. DNA of the CDR3: TGTGCCATCAGTGTTGCCGGGACAGGGGCTGGAAACACCATATATTTT.

This clonotype was counted between two and nine times. The V call is TRBV5-1, the J call TRBJ2-1; 11 bases fit TRBD1. This CDR3 region has 15 residues. Unmatched junction bases numbered 7, after V lost 4 bases and J lost 7 bases. Germline CDR1 is SGHRS and CDR2 is YFSETQ. The CDR3, as DNA: TGCGCCAGCAGCGCGGGACAGGGGGGGTCTAATGAGCAGTTCTTC. Translation gives CASSAGQGGSNEQFF.

The chain has TRBV30 and TRBJ2-3; D remains unclear. The CDR3 spans 14 residues. Germline V lookup: CDR1 GTSNPN, CDR2 SVGIG (reference sequence). Trimming removed 4 bases at V and 6 bases at J, with 17 bases between. CDR3 coding DNA: TGTGCCTGGACGACGGGTTCCCTGGGGGATACGCAGTATTTT. Protein sequence: CAWTTGSLGDTQYF.

The chain employs TRBV12-3 or TRBV12-4 and TRBJ2-1; either TRBD1 or TRBD2 may supply D (5 bases each). V was clipped by 4 bases and J by 9 bases, with 19 bases between them. The CDR3 runs 15 residues. The CDR3 loop reads CASSSGTLVNGEQFF. In nucleotides, the CDR3 is TGTGCCAGCAGTTCGGGGACCTTGGTGAACGGTGAGCAGTTCTTC.

This clonotype was counted many times. This chain uses TRBV4-1 with TRBJ1-1; weak D call: TRBD1 (6 bases). CDR1 is MGHRA, CDR2 YSYEKL, per germline. V lost 3 bases and J 4 bases, leaving 27 bases between the germline ends. This CDR3 comprises 19 residues. The CDR3 nucleotides are TGCGCCAGCAGCCACCTCATCAAAAACCTACAGGGTTTGGGCACTGAAGCTTTCTTT. It encodes CASSHLIKNLQGLGTEAFF.

The table lists this clonotype with a few counts. This chain links TRBV20-1 with TRBJ2-7; a possible D gene is TRBD2 (5 bases). CDR1 and CDR2 from the germline V gene are DFQATT and SNEGSKA (reference sequence). The CDR3 extends over 14 amino acids. The V gene lost 0 bases and the J gene lost 2 bases, with 11 bases spanning the gap. CDR3 DNA: TGCAGTGCTAGAGATAGGGAGTTGACCTACGAGCAGTACTTC. It is translated as CSARDRELTYEQYF.

This clonotype was found many times. This chain uses TRBV20-1 with TRBJ2-3; 8 bases match TRBD1. CDR1 is DFQATT, CDR2 SNEGSKA, per germline (reference sequence). Trimming at V came to 0 bases and at J to 6 bases, leaving 2 bases not matched to a gene. The CDR3 sequence is 13 residues long. The CDR3 is CSARETGVDTQYF. In DNA form, the CDR3 reads TGCAGTGCTAGAGAGACAGGGGTGGATACGCAGTATTTT.

This clonotype was seen ten or more times. The chain has TRBV7-8 and TRBJ2-1, with a tentative D call TRBD2 (6 bases). CDR1 is SGHVS, CDR2 FQNEAQ, per germline. V was clipped by 7 bases and J by 1 base, with 14 bases between them. CDR3 length: 15 amino acids. The DNA for the CDR3 is TGTGCCAGCACACGGGAGTCTTCGTCCTACAATGAGCAGTTCTTC. Translated, it gives CASTRESSSYNEQFF. The whole variable domain, filled in from reference TRBV7-8 and TRBJ2-1, reads GAGVSQSPRYKVAKRGQDVALRCDPISGHVSLFWYQQALGQGPEFLTYFQNEAQLDKSGLPSDRFFAERPEGSVSTLKIQRTQQEDSAVYLCASTRESSSYNEQFFGPGTRLTVL.

This clonotype was found a few times. The V call is TRBV12-5, the J call TRBJ2-3, with unresolved D. This CDR3 has 12 amino acids. Germline lookup yields CDR1 LGHNT and CDR2 FRNRAP. With 6 bases removed from V and 7 bases from J, the gap between germline ends came to 11 bases. The CDR3 loop is CASGYPLNTQYF. The DNA for the CDR3 is TGTGCTAGTGGCTATCCGTTGAATACGCAGTATTTT.

This clonotype was seen at least ten times. The chain has TRBV5-1 and TRBJ2-1, with D hard to call. V was cut by 3 bases and J by 5 bases, with 9 bases left in between. Germline CDR1 is SGHRS and CDR2 is YFSETQ. The CDR3 is 13 amino acids. In nucleotides, the CDR3 is TGCGCCAGCAGCTCGACGCAGAACAATGAGCAGTTCTTC. Encoded protein: CASSSTQNNEQFF.

This clonotype was seen ten or more times. The chain recombines TRBV29-1 with TRBJ2-3; D may be TRBD1 (6 bases). Between the trimmed V and J ends, which lost 3 bases and 2 bases, there was a span of 15 bases. Germline V gene sequence: CDR1 SQVTM, CDR2 ANQGSEA. CDR3 size: 15 residues. The CDR3 coding sequence is TGCAGCGTTGAGTTAGGACAGTCGTACACAGATACGCAGTATTTT. Translation gives CSVELGQSYTDTQYF.

This clonotype was recorded many times. The genes are TRBV12-5 and TRBJ2-7, with D tentatively TRBD2 (6 bases). Germline V CDR1 and CDR2: LGHNT, FRNRAP. V lost 2 bases and J lost 3, with 14 bases in between. The CDR3 length is 15 residues. The DNA of the CDR3 is TGTGCTAGTGGTTTGCCCCGTGGGGGAGGCTACGAGCAGTACTTC. Translating gives CASGLPRGGGYEQYF.